The 29 T cell receptor beta chains reported below all come from one sample, sequenced in a study of technical replicates of blood from a few donors. Profiling relied on immunoSEQ multiplex PCR, and the TCRdb table lists in-frame clones only, not all of them. The table records over 50,000 clones, about 89% of them present only once. The sequenced sample consisted of PBMCs. The origin of the receptors is a human donor in good health. Some clones in this sample may be carry-over from other donors' samples.

The sample holds many counts of this clone. The rearrangement uses TRBV18 and TRBJ2-7; 8 bases match TRBD1. This CDR3 comprises 14 residues. Germline V gives CDR1 KGHSH, CDR2 LQKENI. V lost 4 bases, J lost 5 bases, and 7 bases stayed unmatched. The DNA for the CDR3 is TGTGCCAGCTCACACCGGACAGGGCGGGACGAGCAGTACTTC. This encodes CASSHRTGRDEQYF.

The rearrangement joins TRBV10-3 to TRBJ1-1, with TRBD1 identical over 7 bases. The CDR3 extends over 13 amino acids. Germline CDR1 and CDR2: ENHRY and SYGVKD. Unmatched junction bases numbered 5, after V lost 10 bases and J lost 0 bases. CDR3: CATSDRVNTEAFF. CDR3 DNA sequence: TGTGCCACCAGCGACAGGGTGAACACTGAAGCTTTCTTT.

The chain combines TRBV6-4 with TRBJ2-3; tentative D call: TRBD1 (6 bases). The CDR3 runs to 15 residues. Germline V CDR1 and CDR2: MRHNA, SNTAGT. Deletions cut 3 bases from V and 4 bases from J, with 14 bases between. In DNA, the CDR3 is TGTGCCAGCAGTGATATGGGGGCGGCATCAGATACGCAGTATTTT. This gives the protein CASSDMGAASDTQYF.

The chain has TRBV9 and TRBJ2-3; TRBD2 aligns across 12 bases. V was clipped by 3 bases and J by 2 bases; unmatched bases: 7. CDR1 SGDLS and CDR2 YYNGEE come from the germline V gene. There are 17 residues in the CDR3. The CDR3: CASSGRLAGGFTDTQYF. CDR3 nucleotide sequence: TGTGCCAGCAGCGGCCGGCTAGCGGGAGGGTTCACAGATACGCAGTATTTT.

With respect to this clone: One end of the junction is discordant with germline, which a read error may explain. The J gene is TRBJ2-7, the V gene TRBV2; 7 bases map to TRBD1. The germline gives CDR1 SNHLY, CDR2 FYNNEI. CDR3 length equals 11 residues. CDR3 DNA: TGTGCCAGCAGTGGCGAGGGGGCACTTGTCTTC. Its protein product is CASSGEGALVF. Full variable domain (remainder filled in from reference TRBV2 and TRBJ2-7): EPEVTQTPSHQVTQMGQEVILRCVPISNHLYFYWYRQILGQKVEFLVSFYNNEISEKSEIFDDQFSVERPDGSNFTLKIRSTKLEDSAMYFCASSGEGALVFGPGTRLTVT.

This clone was counted a single time. The chain uses TRBV2 and TRBJ1-3; no reliable D call. V lost 6 bases and J lost 2, with 8 bases in between. From germline, CDR1 is SNHLY and CDR2 FYNNEI. CDR3 length: 13 residues. The CDR3 DNA reads as TGTGCCAGCAGGAGGGCGACTGGAAACACCATATATTTT. It is translated as CASRRATGNTIYF.

The chain couples TRBV4-1 to TRBJ2-7; tentative D call: TRBD2 (5 bases). The V and J ends lost 4 bases and 2 bases respectively, with 18 bases between them. The CDR3 loop spans 16 amino acids. The V gene's germline CDR1 is MGHRA and CDR2 YSYEKL. CDR3 bases: TGCGCCAGCAGCCCCCGGTCCGGAGGACTGACCTACGAGCAGTACTTC. Translation: CASSPRSGGLTYEQYF.

The gene calls are TRBV7-3 and TRBJ2-7; 9 bases agree with TRBD1. Trimming removed 5 bases from V and 5 bases from J; junction bases left unmatched: 7. The CDR3 consists of 14 residues. Germline V lookup: CDR1 SGHTA, CDR2 FQGTGA. The CDR3: CASSPGTGFNEQYF. The CDR3 region has the DNA TGTGCCAGCAGCCCCGGGACAGGGTTCAACGAGCAGTACTTC.

This clone was recorded only once. The rearrangement links TRBV6-6 to TRBJ1-1; D not certain. CDR1 is MNHNY, CDR2 SVGAGI, per germline (reference sequence). This CDR3 comprises 12 residues. Trimming took off 5 bases at V and 0 bases at J, with 4 bases between the two ends. CDR3 sequence: CASSRVNTEAFF. Here the CDR3 DNA reads TGTGCCAGCAGTCGGGTGAACACTGAAGCTTTCTTT.

This clone was counted once. The V and J genes are TRBV2 and TRBJ2-5; D is undetermined. Germline V gene data show CDR1 as SNHLY and CDR2 as FYNNEI. Trimming left V 5 bases short and J 6 bases short, with 4 bases between. This CDR3 has 10 amino acids. CDR3 sequence (DNA): TGTGCCAGCAGTCAAAAGACCCAGTACTTC. This translates into CASSQKTQYF.

The chain recombines TRBV4-1 with TRBJ2-3; tentatively, D is TRBD2 (7 bases). V shed 7 bases and J shed 5 bases, with 19 bases lying between them. The CDR3 is made up of 15 amino acids. Per germline, CDR1 MGHRA and CDR2 YSYEKL. The chain's CDR3 is CASTVPGGRVDTQYF. The DNA of the CDR3 is TGCGCCAGCACCGTTCCCGGGGGGCGAGTAGATACGCAGTATTTT.

In its sample, this clone ranks as medium-sized. This chain uses TRBV6-5 with TRBJ1-1; D not certain. The germline V gene encodes CDR1 MNHEY and CDR2 SVGAGI. This CDR3 is built from 14 residues. Between the trimmed V and J ends, which lost 8 bases and 0 bases, there was a span of 13 bases. In nucleotides, the CDR3 is TGTGCCAGCCAAAGCGGGCTAATGAACACTGAAGCTTTCTTT. This encodes CASQSGLMNTEAFF.

The rearrangement joins TRBV5-6 to TRBJ1-2; TRBD1 agrees at 8 bases. The J segment lost 4 bases and the V segment lost 7 bases, leaving 3 bases of the junction unmatched. The CDR3 contains 12 residues. Germline CDR1 is SGHDT and CDR2 is YYEEEE. The CDR3 nucleotides read TGTGCCAGCCGGACAGGGCCCTATGGCTACACCTTC. It encodes CASRTGPYGYTF.

This clone was seen a few times. V is TRBV5-1 and J is TRBJ2-7, with D hard to call. V gave up 1 base and J gave up 0 bases, with 8 bases separating them. CDR1 and CDR2 from the germline V gene are SGHRS and YFSETQ. The CDR3 is made up of 14 amino acids. For the CDR3, the DNA is TGCGCCAGCAGCTTGATGGCTAGCTCCTACGAGCAGTACTTC. Protein product: CASSLMASSYEQYF.

The V call is TRBV7-3, the J call TRBJ2-7; TRBD1 matches at 11 bases. After removal of 5 bases from V and 6 bases from J, the junction contained 6 bases not matched to a gene. Germline V gene data show CDR1 as SGHTA and CDR2 as FQGTGA. The CDR3 is 14 amino acids. As DNA, the CDR3 is TGTGCCAGCAGCCCCGGGACAGGGGGTCTCGAGCAGTACTTC. This sequence encodes CASSPGTGGLEQYF. Combining the CDR3 with reference TRBV7-3 and TRBJ2-7 gives the whole variable domain GAGVSQTPSNKVTEKGKYVELRCDPISGHTALYWYRQSLGQGPEFLIYFQGTGAADDSGLPNDRFFAVRPEGSVSTLKIQRTERGDSAVYLCASSPGTGGLEQYFGPGTRLTVT.

The rearrangement uses TRBV7-9 and TRBJ2-3; 10 nucleotides match TRBD2. J lost 3 bases, V lost 5 bases, and 2 bases had no gene match. Germline V gene data show CDR1 as SEHNR and CDR2 as FQNEAQ (reference sequence). This CDR3 comprises 14 residues. The CDR3 region has the DNA TGTGCCAGCAGCCTTAGCGGGAGGACAGATACGCAGTATTTT. This translates into CASSLSGRTDTQYF.

This chain links TRBV6-5 with TRBJ2-7; 7 bases match TRBD1. The germline V gene encodes CDR1 MNHEY and CDR2 SVGAGI. The CDR3 length is 15 residues. V trimming: 7 bases; J trimming: 0 bases; junction bases outside the gene matches: 9. CDR3 protein: CASKVSGQISYEQYF. CDR3 bases: TGTGCCAGCAAGGTATCGGGACAGATCTCCTACGAGCAGTACTTC.

V is TRBV11-3 and J is TRBJ1-5, with TRBD1 as a possible D gene (5 bases). This CDR3 has 15 amino acids. CDR1 is SGHNT and CDR2 is YENEEA in the germline V gene. Trimming left V 5 bases short and J 5 bases short, with 16 bases between. CDR3 loop: CASSPPEDIYQPQHF. Here the CDR3 DNA reads TGTGCCAGCAGCCCCCCTGAGGACATTTATCAGCCCCAGCATTTT.

V is TRBV18 and J is TRBJ1-5; 9 positions match TRBD1. Germline V gene sequence: CDR1 KGHSH, CDR2 LQKENI. The length of the CDR3 is 14 residues. Trimming cost V 6 bases and J 4 bases; bases outside gene matches: 4. CDR3 region: CASSPGTGNQPQHF. Written as DNA, the CDR3 is TGTGCCAGCTCCCCCGGGACAGGGAATCAGCCCCAGCATTTT.

This chain uses TRBV2 with TRBJ2-2; no clear D gene. CDR1 is SNHLY, CDR2 FYNNEI, per germline. The CDR3 totals 13 residues. Trimming took 4 bases from V and 3 from J, leaving 6 bases between them. This CDR3 is CASSVQHTGELFF. CDR3 sequence (DNA): TGTGCCAGCAGTGTACAACACACCGGGGAGCTGTTTTTT.

V is TRBV9 and J is TRBJ1-5; D might be TRBD1 (5 bases). Trimming removed 2 bases at V and 9 bases at J, with 18 bases between. Looked up from germline, CDR1 is SGDLS and CDR2 is YYNGEE. The CDR3 is made up of 15 amino acids. The DNA for the CDR3 is TGTGCCAGCAGCGTGCGGGACGGTCCCGGGGCGCCCCAGCATTTT. This encodes CASSVRDGPGAPQHF.

This clone was seen just once. The DNA for the CDR3 is TGTGCCTGGAGTGTTGGGGGGACCGAGCAGTACTTC. This sequence encodes CAWSVGGTEQYF. The chain combines TRBV30 with TRBJ2-7; weak D call: TRBD2 (6 bases). From germline, CDR1 is GTSNPN and CDR2 SVGIG (reference sequence). The CDR3 is 12 residues long. V lost 0 bases and J lost 6, with 9 bases in between.

The chain recombines TRBV7-3 with TRBJ2-3; no firm D call. V was shortened by 5 bases and J by 6 bases, with 12 bases between the two germline ends. CDR3 length: 13 amino acids. In germline, CDR1 is SGHTA, CDR2 FQGTGA. For the CDR3, the DNA is TGTGCCAGCAGCCTATTCCCTGCGGATACGCAGTATTTT. This gives the protein CASSLFPADTQYF.

As DNA, the CDR3 is TGTGCCAGCAGTTTCGGGGGGCGTGGTCGGGAGACCCAGTACTTC. Its translation is CASSFGGRGRETQYF. The chain couples TRBV27 to TRBJ2-5; perhaps TRBD2 as D (7 bases). The CDR3 runs 15 residues. V gave up 3 bases and J gave up 5 bases, with 16 bases separating them. Germline V gives CDR1 MNHEY, CDR2 SMNVEV (reference sequence).

The chain couples TRBV5-1 to TRBJ2-5; TRBD1 matches at 8 bases. In germline, CDR1 is SGHRS, CDR2 YFSETQ. This CDR3 has 17 residues. V gave up 4 bases and J gave up 7 bases; unmatched junction bases: 18. The CDR3 DNA sequence: TGCGCCAGCAGCCCCGGAAGAGGCGGACAGGGACCAGGGACCCAGTACTTC. Protein: CASSPGRGGQGPGTQYF.

V gene TRBV6-6 combines with J gene TRBJ2-7, with 7 nucleotides matching TRBD2. CDR3 length equals 15 residues. The ends lost 7 bases at V and 4 bases at J; junction bases unmatched: 13. CDR1 and CDR2 from the germline V gene are MNHNY and SVGAGI (reference sequence). The CDR3 sequence is CASTSGAVTRYEQYF. The DNA of the CDR3 is TGTGCCAGCACTAGCGGAGCAGTCACACGGTACGAGCAGTACTTC.

V gene TRBV4-3 combines with J gene TRBJ1-5; a weak D match, TRBD1 (6 bases). This CDR3 spans 15 amino acids. The germline gives CDR1 LGHNA, CDR2 YSLEER. Between the trimmed V and J ends, which lost 0 bases and 4 bases, there was a span of 10 bases. CDR3 in amino acids: CASSQDGGANQPQHF. The CDR3 coding sequence is TGCGCCAGCAGCCAAGATGGGGGGGCGAATCAGCCCCAGCATTTT.

The rearrangement links TRBV27 to TRBJ2-7; 10 nucleotides align to TRBD1. The J segment lost 3 bases and the V segment lost 5 bases, leaving 4 bases of the junction unmatched. The CDR3 is made up of 14 amino acids. Germline CDR1 is MNHEY and CDR2 is SMNVEV (reference sequence). CDR3 region: CASSPGQGRYEQYF. DNA for the CDR3: TGTGCCAGCAGTCCGGGACAGGGGCGCTACGAGCAGTACTTC.

The chain combines TRBV7-8 with TRBJ1-3; 10 nucleotides match TRBD1. The CDR3 has 13 amino acids. The J segment lost 4 bases and the V segment lost 8 bases, leaving 2 bases of the junction unmatched. Germline V lookup: CDR1 SGHVS, CDR2 FQNEAQ. The CDR3 DNA sequence: TGTGCCAGCGGGACAGGGGCGGGAAACACCATATATTTT. This encodes CASGTGAGNTIYF.